These T cell receptor beta chains were read from a single sample in a study of blood T cell repertoires in COVID-19. The assay was immunoSEQ multiplex PCR, and TCRdb's table has in-frame clones only and misses some. The repertoire consists of about 90,000 clones, with about nine tenths occurring once and the leading ten covering under 3.5%. Sequencing was carried out using peripheral blood. The source of these receptors is a woman between 70 and 85 years old with acute or convalescent COVID-19. Each CDR3 is given without its conserved first and last residue.

CDR3aa,j_gene,v_gene
ASSHRTSGADTQY,TRBJ2-3,TRBV14
ASSYAVSTGELF,TRBJ2-2,TRBV6-2/TRBV6-3
ASSPTPTKGATNEKLF,TRBJ1-4,TRBV18
ASSITQGGRYGYT,TRBJ1-2,TRBV19
ASSPRGDHYGYT,TRBJ1-2,TRBV5-1
ASRPAMNTEAF,TRBJ1-1,TRBV2
SASRQPMNTEAF,TRBJ1-1,TRBV20-1
ASHRGNTGELF,TRBJ2-2,TRBV12-3/TRBV12-4
ASSLGTEQETQY,TRBJ2-5,TRBV18
ASSGTGEVLREKLF,TRBJ1-4,TRBV19
ASSATGTGLYGYT,TRBJ1-2,TRBV5-6
ASSPITTAQGNYGYT,TRBJ1-2,TRBV3-1/TRBV3-2
ASSPQGEVLAF,TRBJ1-1,TRBV19
ASSTPRQGGSNQPQH,TRBJ1-5,TRBV19
ASRVTVKGSGANVLT,TRBJ2-6,TRBV7-8
ASTPWVAAGETQY,TRBJ2-5,TRBV4-1
ASSLFRGSVTQY,TRBJ2-5,TRBV6-5